Given below is one T cell receptor beta chain in context. Its antigen is not yet known. No base quality values were provided; no much bigger clone lies one nucleotide off. This sample is drawn from a study of Ad26.COV2.S vaccination and SARS-CoV-2 variants (dated by TCRdb to the early 2020s). Regarding the research as a whole: Donors in the vaccine arm were drawn from COV1001, a phase I-IIa trial of Ad26.COV2.S in healthy adults that was multicentre, randomized, double-blind and placebo-controlled. Dosing of Ad26.COV2.S was intramuscular, at either 5x10^10 or 1x10^11 viral particles, delivered as one shot or as two shots spaced 56 days apart. TCRbeta repertoire sequencing was used to assess the specificity and breadth of SARS-CoV-2-reactive T cell receptors after Ad26.COV2.S vaccination. The TCR-sequenced set comprised roughly 30 samples: about 19 Ad26.COV2.S vaccine recipients, 5 placebo recipients and 8 SARS-CoV-2 convalescent individuals. Participants in the trial were split at random into five groups of five each, receiving low-dose or high-dose Ad26.COV2.S once or twice, or else placebo on both occasions. Throughout the experiments and outcome assessment, investigators stayed blinded to trial group allocation. Broader findings and caveats from the paper: After vaccination, substantial breadth of spike-specific CD8+ and CD4+ T cell responses was reported. Vaccine and placebo recipients had comparable non-spike TCR breadth, which fits with the vaccine containing only spike. Spike-specific TCR breadth was higher in Ad26.COV2.S recipients than in placebo recipients (P = 0.0014). The study was not powered for comparison of responses between vaccine doses or regimens. It was noted by the authors that total T cell responses may have been underestimated by the TCR breadth and depth analyses.

From the cysteine through the phenylalanine, the CDR3 covers 15 amino acids. Just CDR3 DNA is preserved here, 45 bases in frame from base 1. The junction carries 7 bases between V and J, which are trimmed by 0 bases and 1 base respectively. According to the study, the label for this sample's treatment or condition signals: some 19 received Ad26.COV2.S at low or high dose, single or two shots; several received placebo; per-sample allocation not given. Repertoires of vaccine and placebo recipients were sequenced from samples taken on day 63 after the first injection. In Cohort 1b, more than 20 adults aged 18-55 years were enrolled at a single site in Boston, USA, between 29 July and 7 August 2020. As a vaccine, Ad26.COV2.S was a replication-incompetent adenovirus type 26 vector that expressed a prefusion-stabilized SARS-CoV-2 spike protein derived from the original Wuhan strain. The immunoSEQ Assay was the method used to sequence TCRbeta CDR3 regions. After extraction, genomic DNA underwent amplification by bias-controlled multiplex PCR, followed by high-throughput sequencing. In the original analysis: Collapsing and filtering of sequences were performed to quantify the absolute abundance of each unique TCRbeta CDR3 region. T cell fraction was estimated by normalizing TCRbeta template counts to usable DNA, which was measured by amplifying reference genes present in all nucleated cells. Repertoire TCRs were annotated as SARS-CoV-2-specific when V gene, CDR3 amino acid sequence and J gene were exactly matched to a known reactive TCR set. MIRA supplied the reference SARS-CoV-2 TCR set, which was filtered for enrichment in COVID-19-positive ImmuneCODE repertoires so that public or cross-reactive TCRs were removed. Using the MIRA antigens, annotated TCRs were further analysed by specific ORF or by position within an ORF. Depth was the summed frequency of annotated unique rearrangements, while breadth was defined as annotated unique rearrangements over total unique productive rearrangements. Two-sided Wilcoxon rank-sum tests were applied when comparing TCR breadth between groups. This is the immuneACCESS table as TCRdb keeps it, with only in-frame sequences that have V and J called. A part of the clones is gone; compared with another copy, unresolved V genes explain less than half, and the rest is unexplained. The V and J calls and clone size are taken from that table; D and trimming were inferred from the DNA. This sample has about 390,000 clones in its table, and 75% to 90% of those were observed once. The ten largest clones capture 3.5% of the sample.

This clonotype was sampled from a person aged 18-60 years who received the Ad26.COV2.S COVID-19 vaccine or a placebo. This specimen consisted of peripheral blood, obtained in a trial of Ad26.COV2.S vaccine versus placebo. This sequence uses TRBV23-1 and TRBJ1-3, with no reliable assignment of the D segment. TRBV23-1 qualifies as an ORF whose function is uncertain. The DNA reads as follows: TGCGCCAGCAGTCAATCTGAGGGTTCTGGAAACACCATATATTTT. It is translated as CASSQSEGSGNTIYF.